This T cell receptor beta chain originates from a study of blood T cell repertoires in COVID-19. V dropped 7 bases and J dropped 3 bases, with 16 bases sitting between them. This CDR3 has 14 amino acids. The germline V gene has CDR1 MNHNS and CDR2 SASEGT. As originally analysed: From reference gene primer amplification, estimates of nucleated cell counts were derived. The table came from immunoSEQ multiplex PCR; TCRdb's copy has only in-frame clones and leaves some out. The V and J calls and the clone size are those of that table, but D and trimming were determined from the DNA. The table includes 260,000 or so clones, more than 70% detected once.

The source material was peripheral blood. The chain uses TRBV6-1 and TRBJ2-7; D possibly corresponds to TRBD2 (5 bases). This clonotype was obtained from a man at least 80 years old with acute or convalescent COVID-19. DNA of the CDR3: TGTGCCAGCATTCGGGGTATCGACGACTACGAGCAGTACTTC. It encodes CASIRGIDDYEQYF.